The 26 T cell receptor beta chains reported below all come from one sample, sequenced in a study of shared clonotypes between healthy human individuals. The table came from immunoSEQ multiplex PCR; TCRdb's copy has only in-frame clones and leaves some out. The sample yields roughly 2.5 million clones, 90% to 95% seen once. The sequenced sample consisted of naive CD4+ T cells sorted from blood. As to subset: CD45RA+ positively selected. These receptor sequences come from a man aged 18 to 35 in good health.

This chain connects TRBV5-5 to TRBJ2-7; 8 nucleotides match TRBD1. The CDR3 is made up of 15 amino acids. Trimming removed 0 bases from V and 2 bases from J; junction bases left unmatched: 4. From germline, CDR1 is SGHKS and CDR2 YYEKEE (reference sequence). The CDR3 loop reads CASSLAQGAPYEQYF. The CDR3 coding sequence is TGTGCCAGCAGCTTGGCCCAGGGGGCCCCCTACGAGCAGTACTTC.

This clone has just a few counts. The V and J genes are TRBV18 and TRBJ1-1; D gene uncertain. Trimming removed 5 bases from V and 1 base from J, with 8 bases in between. Germline V gene data show CDR1 as KGHSH and CDR2 as LQKENI. CDR3 length equals 13 residues. CDR3 region: CASSSPENTEAFF. CDR3 DNA: TGTGCCAGCTCATCCCCAGAGAACACTGAAGCTTTCTTT.

This chain links TRBV20-1 with TRBJ2-1; no definite D call. CDR1 is DFQATT, CDR2 SNEGSKA, per germline (reference sequence). The germline V and J ends were trimmed by 6 bases and 6 bases, with 9 bases remaining between them. The CDR3 runs 11 residues. CDR3 protein: CSAGWGNEQFF. The CDR3 region has the DNA TGCAGTGCCGGGTGGGGCAATGAGCAGTTCTTC.

This rearrangement joins TRBV2 to TRBJ1-1; D unclear. In germline, CDR1 is SNHLY, CDR2 FYNNEI. The CDR3 sequence is 12 residues long. The germline V and J ends were trimmed by 4 bases and 1 base, with 4 bases remaining between them. CDR3: CASSVKNTEAFF. The CDR3 nucleotides are TGTGCCAGCAGTGTGAAGAACACTGAAGCTTTCTTT.

CDR3 protein: CASSVGTSGGQFTDTQYF. The CDR3 DNA sequence: TGTGCCAGCAGCGTAGGGACTAGCGGGGGCCAATTCACAGATACGCAGTATTTT. The chain is built from TRBV9 and TRBJ2-3; 13 bases match TRBD2. The ends lost 0 bases at V and 2 bases at J; junction bases unmatched: 6. The length of the CDR3 is 18 residues. From germline, CDR1 is SGDLS and CDR2 YYNGEE.

This chain uses TRBV9 with TRBJ1-4; perhaps TRBD1 as D (6 bases). The germline V and J ends were trimmed by 4 bases and 5 bases, with 15 bases remaining between them. The germline V gene has CDR1 SGDLS and CDR2 YYNGEE. The CDR3 spans 15 residues. The DNA of the CDR3 is TGTGCCAGCAGCCCCGGACCAGGGGAGAATGAAAAACTGTTTTTT. This encodes CASSPGPGENEKLFF.

V is TRBV9 and J is TRBJ2-3, with D perhaps TRBD1 (7 bases). CDR1 and CDR2 from the germline V gene are SGDLS and YYNGEE. Trimming stripped 4 bases from V and 0 bases from J, with 18 bases between. The CDR3 sequence is 17 residues long. The CDR3, as DNA: TGTGCCAGCAGCCCAGGGGGGCTAGCGTCTAGCACAGATACGCAGTATTTT. Its protein is CASSPGGLASSTDTQYF.

The V call is TRBV29-1, the J call TRBJ1-1; TRBD1 aligns across 9 bases. V shed 7 bases and J 0 bases; nucleotides not matched to a gene: 3. Germline lookup yields CDR1 SQVTM and CDR2 ANQGSEA. This CDR3 region has 13 residues. The CDR3 reads CSGGTGLNTEAFF. CDR3 coding DNA: TGCAGCGGCGGGACAGGGCTGAACACTGAAGCTTTCTTT.

V gene TRBV6-5 combines with J gene TRBJ1-2; D possibly corresponds to TRBD1 (6 bases). The ends were cut back, 6 bases at V and 3 bases at J, with 11 bases in the middle. The germline gives CDR1 MNHEY, CDR2 SVGAGI. The CDR3 length is 13 residues. CDR3 region: CASRPGGDYGYTF. The CDR3 bases are TGTGCCAGCAGGCCCGGGGGCGACTATGGCTACACCTTC.

The V and J genes are TRBV6-1 and TRBJ2-7; a weak D match, TRBD2 (5 bases). Germline CDR1 is MNHNS and CDR2 is SASEGT. The CDR3 sequence is 13 residues long. Trimming stripped 5 bases from V and 0 bases from J, with 8 bases between. CDR3 residues: CASSLLASYEQYF. CDR3 DNA: TGTGCCAGCAGTCTTCTAGCCTCCTACGAGCAGTACTTC.

The rearrangement uses TRBV28 and TRBJ1-2; a possible D gene is TRBD1 (5 bases). The CDR3 is 14 residues long. Between the trimmed V and J ends, which lost 7 bases and 5 bases, there was a span of 17 bases. Germline V gene sequence: CDR1 MDHEN, CDR2 SYDVKM. Here the CDR3 reads CASTPGGTVYGYTF. DNA for the CDR3: TGTGCCAGCACCCCGGGTGGGACCGTTTATGGCTACACCTTC.

The rearrangement joins TRBV10-3 to TRBJ1-5; D is perhaps TRBD1 (6 bases). Trimming removed 3 bases at V and 6 bases at J, with 24 bases between. Germline V gene sequence: CDR1 ENHRY, CDR2 SYGVKD. The CDR3 runs to 18 residues. The CDR3 spells CAISEPRGRVGQGQPQHF. In DNA, the CDR3 is TGTGCCATCAGTGAACCCAGGGGTCGGGTGGGCCAAGGTCAGCCCCAGCATTTT.

As for this clone: The sample contains more than one DNA sequence encoding this CDR3. This sequence joins TRBV5-1 and TRBJ2-6, with TRBD2 as a possible D gene (5 bases). Trimming removed 1 base from V and 0 bases from J, with 8 bases in between. CDR1 is SGHRS, CDR2 YFSETQ, per germline. The CDR3 sequence is 16 residues long. As DNA, the CDR3 is TGCGCCAGCAGCTTGTCTGGGAGCTCTGGGGCCAACGTCCTGACTTTC. This codes for CASSLSGSSGANVLTF.

Note on this clone: Mismatch with germline at one junction end may stem from a read error. The genes are TRBV7-7 and TRBJ2-3, with 10 bases aligning to TRBD2. Germline lookup yields CDR1 SSHAT and CDR2 FNYEAQ (reference sequence). CDR3 length: 17 amino acids. The CDR3 sequence: CASSLPGLAEFTDTQYF. CDR3 bases: TGTGCTAGCAGCTTACCAGGACTAGCGGAGTTCACAGATACGCAGTATTTT. The full variable domain, with the rest looked up from reference TRBV7-7 and TRBJ2-3, is GAGVSQSPRYKVTKRGQDVTLRCDPISSHATLYWYQQALGQGPEFLTYFNYEAQPDKSGLPSDRFSAERPEGSISTLTIQRTEQRDSAMYRCASSLPGLAEFTDTQYFGPGTRLTVL.

The rearrangement joins TRBV6-6 to TRBJ1-2; maybe TRBD1 (6 bases). Trimming took 0 bases from V and 6 from J, leaving 14 bases between them. CDR3 length: 15 residues. CDR1 MNHNY and CDR2 SVGAGI come from the germline V gene (reference sequence). The CDR3 DNA reads as TGTGCCAGCAGTTACTCGGACAGAGCCCGGGATGGCTACACCTTC. Amino acids: CASSYSDRARDGYTF.

The rearrangement links TRBV27 to TRBJ2-7; D is perhaps TRBD1 (6 bases). The CDR3 runs 14 residues. CDR1 and CDR2 from the germline V gene are MNHEY and SMNVEV (reference sequence). V was clipped by 6 bases and J by 0 bases, with 12 bases between them. The CDR3 sequence is CASRKQGDSYEQYF. As DNA, the CDR3 is TGTGCCAGCAGGAAACAGGGCGACTCCTACGAGCAGTACTTC.

The chain has TRBV7-2 and TRBJ2-5, with 7 bases lining up with TRBD1. CDR3 length: 16 residues. The ends lost 5 bases at V and 2 bases at J; junction bases unmatched: 11. From germline, CDR1 is SGHTA and CDR2 FQGNSA. The CDR3 spells CASSNGGQGEQETQYF. The DNA of the CDR3 is TGTGCCAGCAGCAACGGTGGGCAGGGGGAGCAAGAGACCCAGTACTTC.

The chain combines TRBV5-4 with TRBJ1-6; a weak D match, TRBD1 (5 bases). CDR1 is SGHNT and CDR2 is YYREEE in the germline V gene (reference sequence). The V end was cut by 7 bases, the J end by 4 bases, with 12 bases between. The CDR3 loop spans 14 amino acids. The DNA for the CDR3 is TGTGCCAGCGGCCCCGGGGGATATAATTCACCCCTCCACTTT. Translating it yields CASGPGGYNSPLHF.

The gene calls are TRBV5-1 and TRBJ1-6, with D possibly TRBD1 on 5 matching bases. This CDR3 has 15 residues. Per the germline V gene, CDR1 is SGHRS and CDR2 is YFSETQ. V shed 4 bases and J shed 10 bases, with 18 bases lying between them. CDR3 nucleotide sequence: TGCGCCAGCAGCGCGATCTGGGGCGCCGGATCACCCCTCCACTTT. It yields the protein CASSAIWGAGSPLHF.

This clone has a single count. This chain uses TRBV7-2 with TRBJ2-5; possibly TRBD2 for D (5 bases). The end of the DNA aligns better with TRBJ2-7, so the J call may be wrong. Germline values: CDR1 SGHTA, CDR2 FQGNSA. This CDR3 has 14 amino acids. The CDR3 DNA reads as TGTGCCAGCAGCTTACAACTAGGAACCTACGAGCAGTACTTC. It is translated as CASSLQLGTYEQYF.

This chain connects TRBV5-6 to TRBJ1-2; no clear D gene. CDR1 and CDR2 (germline): SGHDT, YYEEEE. The CDR3 contains 13 residues. Deletions cut 1 base from V and 1 base from J, with 5 bases between. CDR3 residues: CASSLPHNYGYTF. For the CDR3, the DNA is TGTGCCAGCAGCTTGCCCCATAACTATGGCTACACCTTC.

In regard to this clone: This sample includes further DNA sequences coding for the same CDR3. This chain joins TRBV11-2 and TRBJ1-2; a possible D gene is TRBD1 (5 bases). V was clipped by 0 bases and J by 2 bases, with 7 bases between them. The germline V gene has CDR1 SGHAT and CDR2 FQNNGV. The CDR3 length is 14 residues. CDR3 DNA: TGTGCCAGCAGCTTAGATACAGGCAACTATGGCTACACCTTC. Its translation is CASSLDTGNYGYTF. Full variable domain (rest looked up from reference TRBV11-2 and TRBJ1-2): EAGVAQSPRYKIIEKRQSVAFWCNPISGHATLYWYQQILGQGPKLLIQFQNNGVVDDSQLPKDRFSAERLKGVDSTLKIQPAKLEDSAVYLCASSLDTGNYGYTFGSGTRLTVV.

A note on this clone: Other DNA sequences in this sample translate to the same CDR3. The chain employs TRBV19 and TRBJ2-1; 7 nucleotides agree with TRBD2. Per the germline V gene, CDR1 is LNHDA and CDR2 is SQIVND (reference sequence). The CDR3 spans 15 residues. J gave up 3 bases and V 1 base, and 3 bases lay outside the gene matches. In DNA, the CDR3 is TGTGCCAGTAGTATAGGTCTAGCGGACTACAATGAGCAGTTCTTC. Translating gives CASSIGLADYNEQFF. The variable domain in full, completed from reference TRBV19 and TRBJ2-1, reads DGGITQSPKYLFRKEGQNVTLSCEQNLNHDAMYWYRQDPGQGLRLIYYSQIVNDFQKGDIAEGYSVSREKKESFPLTVTSAQKNPTAFYLCASSIGLADYNEQFFGPGTRLTVL.

The chain recombines TRBV11-2 with TRBJ2-1, with no clear D. Germline CDR1 reads SGHAT; CDR2 reads FQNNGV. This CDR3 comprises 12 residues. With 5 bases removed from V and 4 bases from J, the gap between germline ends came to 6 bases. The CDR3 loop is CASSPGYNEQFF. The CDR3 DNA is TGTGCCAGCAGCCCCGGTTACAATGAGCAGTTCTTC.

This clone appeared a single time. Other nucleotide sequences from this sample produce the same CDR3. The V call is TRBV6-5, the J call TRBJ1-5, with D possibly TRBD1 on 6 matching bases. The CDR3 extends over 13 amino acids. Trimming removed 5 bases from V and 3 bases from J, with 8 bases in between. Germline V gene data show CDR1 as MNHEY and CDR2 as SVGAGI. The CDR3 sequence is CASSRTVNQPQHF. For the CDR3, the DNA is TGTGCCAGCAGTCGGACAGTCAATCAGCCCCAGCATTTT.

The V and J genes are TRBV25-1 and TRBJ1-2; D might be TRBD1 (5 bases). The V end was cut by 5 bases, the J end by 4 bases, with 14 bases between. This CDR3 is 14 amino acids long. CDR1 and CDR2 (germline): MGHDK, SYGVNS. The CDR3 region has the DNA TGTGCCAGCAGTAAATCCGGGGGTACCTATGGCTACACCTTC. Protein: CASSKSGGTYGYTF.